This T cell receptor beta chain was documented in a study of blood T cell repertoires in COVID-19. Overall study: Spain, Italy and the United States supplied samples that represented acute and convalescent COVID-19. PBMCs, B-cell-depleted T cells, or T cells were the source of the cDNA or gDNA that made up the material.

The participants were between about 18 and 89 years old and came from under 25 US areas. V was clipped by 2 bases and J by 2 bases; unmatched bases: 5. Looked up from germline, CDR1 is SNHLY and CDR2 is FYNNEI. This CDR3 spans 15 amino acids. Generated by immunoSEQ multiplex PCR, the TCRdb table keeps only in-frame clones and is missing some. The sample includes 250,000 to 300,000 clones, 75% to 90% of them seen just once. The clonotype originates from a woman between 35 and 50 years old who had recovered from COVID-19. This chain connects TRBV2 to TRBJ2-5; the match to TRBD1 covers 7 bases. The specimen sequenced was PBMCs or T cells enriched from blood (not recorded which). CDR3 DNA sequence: TGTGCCAGCAGTGAAATAGGGGGCCGGCAAGAGACCCAGTACTTC. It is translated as CASSEIGGRQETQYF. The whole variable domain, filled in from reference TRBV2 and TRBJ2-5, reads EPEVTQTPSHQVTQMGQEVILRCVPISNHLYFYWYRQILGQKVEFLVSFYNNEISEKSEIFDDQFSVERPDGSNFTLKIRSTKLEDSAMYFCASSEIGGRQETQYFGPGTRLLVL.